One sample yielded the 28 T cell receptor beta chains listed below, sequenced in a study of blood T cells in healthy people across ages. Combining a sample-barcoded 5' primer with a J-beta primer mix, a second PCR ran for 7 to 11 cycles. MiXCR, applied by TCRdb to the 5' RACE reads, yields one record per CDR3 protein. The table includes some 900,000 distinct CDR3 sequences, under 30% detected once. The sample was blood. The receptors come from a woman of 80 years or more in good health.

The table lists this clonotype with many counts. This chain links TRBV5-1 with TRBJ2-5; D remains unclear. In germline, CDR1 is SGHRS, CDR2 YFSETQ. V was shortened by 0 bases and J by 5 bases, with 11 bases between the two germline ends. The CDR3 consists of 14 residues. In nucleotides, the CDR3 is TGCGCCAGCAGCTTGGGCCAAGCAAGGGAGACCCAGTACTTC. This sequence encodes CASSLGQARETQYF.

V usage is TRBV7-2 and J usage is TRBJ1-2, with unresolved D. The CDR3 extends over 15 amino acids. V lost 1 base to trimming and J lost 7 bases, with 16 bases between them. The germline gives CDR1 SGHTA, CDR2 FQGNSA. The CDR3 reads CASSLGRAGLSGYTF. CDR3 bases: TGTGCCAGCAGCTTAGGGAGAGCCGGATTGAGTGGCTACACCTTC. The variable domain in full, completed from reference TRBV7-2 and TRBJ1-2, reads GAGVSQSPSNKVTEKGKDVELRCDPISGHTALYWYRQSLGQGLEFLIYFQGNSAPDKSGLPSDRFSAERTGGSVSTLTIQRTQQEDSAVYLCASSLGRAGLSGYTFGSGTRLTVV.

Details on this clonotype: A single base separates this from a much larger clone, so it may be a read error. The chain joins TRBV2 to TRBJ2-5; possible D gene TRBD2, 5 bases. The germline gives CDR1 SNHLY, CDR2 FYNNEI. V dropped 8 bases and J dropped 0 bases, with 16 bases sitting between them. The CDR3 contains 15 residues. The CDR3 protein is CASAPLLGNQETQYF. The DNA of the CDR3 is TGTGCCAGCGCGCCCTTACTAGGAAACCAAGAGACCCAGTACTTC.

This clonotype occurred many times. The rearrangement links TRBV2 to TRBJ2-1; D might be TRBD1 (5 bases). Trimming pared 9 bases from V and 5 bases from J, leaving 8 bases between. The CDR3 covers 11 residues. Germline values: CDR1 SNHLY, CDR2 FYNNEI. The CDR3 reads CASTGHNEQFF. The CDR3 DNA reads TGTGCCAGTACAGGCCACAATGAGCAGTTCTTC.

Turning to this clonotype: The CDR3 carries no conserved terminal phenylalanine or tryptophan, so it likely arises from a read error. The CDR3: CVSTLRGRENEQFV. DNA of the CDR3: TGTGTCAGCACTCTCAGGGGGCGGGAGAATGAGCAGTTCGTC. The chain joins TRBV6-2 or TRBV6-3 to TRBJ2-1, with D perhaps matching TRBD1 (8 bases). This CDR3 is built from 14 residues. Looked up from germline, CDR1 is MNHEY and CDR2 is SVGEGT.

V usage is TRBV7-2 and J usage is TRBJ1-4; D is unclear. Trimming left V 2 bases short and J 3 bases short, with 10 bases between. Germline V gene lookup returns CDR1 SGHTA and CDR2 FQGNSA. CDR3 length: 15 residues. The CDR3 loop reads CASSLRTYPNEKLFF. CDR3 DNA sequence: TGTGCCAGCAGCTTAAGGACTTACCCTAATGAAAAACTGTTTTTT.

This clonotype was recorded at least ten times. V is TRBV29-1 and J is TRBJ2-4, with a possible D match to TRBD2 (6 bases). Germline CDR1 reads SQVTM; CDR2 reads ANQGSEA. This CDR3 comprises 13 residues. Trimming took 3 bases from V and 2 from J, leaving 8 bases between them. Written as DNA, the CDR3 is TGCAGCGTTGACGGGGGACCCAAAAACATTCAGTACTTC. This codes for CSVDGGPKNIQYF. The full variable domain, completed using reference TRBV29-1 and TRBJ2-4, is SAVISQKPSRDICQRGTSLTIQCQVDSQVTMMFWYRQQPGQSLTLIATANQGSEATYESGFVIDKFPISRPNLTFSTLTVSNMSPEDSSIYLCSVDGGPKNIQYFGAGTRLSVL.

The gene calls are TRBV18 and TRBJ2-7; no clear D. This CDR3 spans 13 amino acids. V was clipped by 3 bases and J by 5 bases, with 11 bases between them. Germline V gives CDR1 KGHSH, CDR2 LQKENI. In nucleotides, the CDR3 is TGTGCCAGCTCACCGGTAGTTTGGGACGAGCAGTACTTC. This gives the protein CASSPVVWDEQYF. Using reference TRBV18 and TRBJ2-7 for the parts outside the CDR3, the full variable domain is NAGVMQNPRHLVRRRGQEARLRCSPMKGHSHVYWYRQLPEEGLKFMVYLQKENIIDESGMPKERFSAEFPKEGPSILRIQQVVRGDSAAYFCASSPVVWDEQYFGPGTRLTVT.

This clonotype came up many times. This chain uses TRBV6-2 or TRBV6-3 with TRBJ1-1; unclear D gene. The CDR3 length is 13 residues. The V end was cut by 6 bases, the J end by 0 bases, with 8 bases between. Germline V gene lookup returns CDR1 MNHEY and CDR2 SVGEGT. CDR3 DNA sequence: TGTGCCAGCAGCAGAGCAGTGAACACTGAAGCTTTCTTT. This translates into CASSRAVNTEAFF.

This clonotype was observed many times. This chain connects TRBV20-1 to TRBJ2-7, with 9 bases aligning to TRBD1. Germline CDR1 and CDR2: DFQATT and SNEGSKA (reference sequence). Trimming cost V 7 bases and J 2 bases; bases outside gene matches: 9. The CDR3 has 14 residues. Here the CDR3 DNA reads TGCAGTGTTTCACAGGGGGCGCTTCCCTACGAGCAGTACTTC. Its translation: CSVSQGALPYEQYF.

A note on this clonotype: This may be a read error, as it is one base from a much larger clone. The gene calls are TRBV7-2 and TRBJ1-5, with TRBD1 as a possible D gene (6 bases). Looked up from germline, CDR1 is SGHTA and CDR2 is FQGNSA. This CDR3 comprises 14 residues. The CDR3 nucleotides read TGTGCCGGCAGCCAAGACAGGTCCGGTCGGCCCCAGCATTTT. Translation: CAGSQDRSGRPQHF.

This chain joins TRBV7-2 and TRBJ2-7, with unresolved D. V lost 0 bases and J lost 2, with 5 bases in between. Germline V lookup: CDR1 SGHTA, CDR2 FQGNSA. The CDR3 length is 13 residues. CDR3 bases: TGTGCCAGCAGCTTAGCTGTTACCTACGAGCAGTACTTC. This gives the protein CASSLAVTYEQYF.

This clonotype was seen a few times. The rearrangement joins TRBV19 to TRBJ2-1, with D possibly called TRBD1 or TRBD2 (5 bases each). From germline, CDR1 is LNHDA and CDR2 SQIVND (reference sequence). The V and J ends lost 7 bases and 6 bases respectively, with 25 bases between them. CDR3 size: 17 residues. Here the CDR3 DNA reads TGTGCCAGTACCCTGGCTTACGGGGCGGCTAAGAGCAATGAGCAGTTCTTC. This sequence encodes CASTLAYGAAKSNEQFF.

With respect to this clonotype: Possible read error: a much larger clone is one base away. The V gene is TRBV6-6, the J gene TRBJ2-7; D remains ambiguous. Trimming removed 4 bases at V and 10 bases at J, with 23 bases between. The V gene's germline CDR1 is MNHNY and CDR2 SVGAGI (reference sequence). The CDR3 loop spans 15 amino acids. DNA of the CDR3: TGTGCCAGCAGTTCGCCCGTTGGTAGAGGAGAGGCCCAGTACTTC. It yields the protein CASSSPVGRGEAQYF.

This clonotype has just a few counts. This chain links TRBV18 with TRBJ2-5; the match to TRBD1 covers 7 bases. Losses at the gene ends were 0 bases for V and 0 bases for J; bases not matched to a gene: 10. CDR3 length: 18 amino acids. From germline, CDR1 is KGHSH and CDR2 LQKENI. CDR3 amino acids: CASSPPRLQGIYQETQYF. CDR3 DNA: TGTGCCAGCTCACCACCGCGATTACAGGGGATTTACCAAGAGACCCAGTACTTC.

The table lists this clonotype with many counts. V and J are TRBV5-6 and TRBJ1-4; no clear D gene. This CDR3 has 15 amino acids. Germline V gene data show CDR1 as SGHDT and CDR2 as YYEEEE. The ends were cut back, 7 bases at V and 8 bases at J, with 21 bases in the middle. CDR3 bases: TGTGCCAGCCGCCAGGACGGTTCGAGGGAAGAAAAACTGTTTTTT. As protein: CASRQDGSREEKLFF.

This clonotype was observed a few times. The gene calls are TRBV27 and TRBJ2-1; no definite D call. The CDR3 contains 12 residues. V was pared by 7 bases and J by 7 bases, with 11 bases between. Germline V gene sequence: CDR1 MNHEY, CDR2 SMNVEV (reference sequence). CDR3: CASISRMNEQFF. CDR3 coding DNA: TGTGCCAGCATCTCTAGGATGAATGAGCAGTTCTTC.

As regards this clonotype: One base away lies a much larger clone, so this may be a sequencing read error. The chain joins TRBV7-9 to TRBJ2-5; 8 bases fit TRBD2. The CDR3 is made up of 15 amino acids. Germline-derived CDR1 and CDR2 are SEHNR and FQNEAQ (reference sequence). V lost 4 bases, J lost 11 bases, and 15 bases stayed unmatched. CDR3 region: CASSSPERGNNEQYF. The CDR3 DNA is TGTGCCAGCAGCTCTCCTGAGCGGGGGAACAATGAGCAGTACTTC.

The chain joins TRBV30 to TRBJ1-6; no clear D. The CDR3 is 14 residues long. In germline, CDR1 is GTSNPN, CDR2 SVGIG (reference sequence). V lost 3 bases to trimming and J lost 9 bases, with 15 bases between them. The CDR3 loop reads CAWRTGRWPSPLHF. CDR3 DNA: TGTGCCTGGAGGACCGGCCGTTGGCCTTCACCCCTCCACTTT.

In its sample, this clonotype was seen many times. The J gene is TRBJ1-5, the V gene TRBV29-1, with 10 bases aligning to TRBD1. Germline CDR1 reads SQVTM; CDR2 reads ANQGSEA. CDR3 length: 13 amino acids. The CDR3 nucleotides are TGCGGGACAGGGGAGAATAGCAATCAGCCCCAGCATTTT. Protein sequence: CGTGENSNQPQHF.

A remark on this clonotype: Just one base apart from a much larger clone, this may be a read error. CDR3 residues: CSARGAGGYNEQYF. The CDR3 region has the DNA TGCAGTGCTAGAGGAGCGGGGGGATACAATGAGCAGTACTTC. V usage is TRBV20-1 and J usage is TRBJ2-7; 9 nucleotides line up with TRBD2. J was trimmed by 7 bases and V by 1 base; bases with no gene match: 8. The CDR3 has 14 residues. CDR1 is DFQATT and CDR2 is SNEGSKA in the germline V gene (reference sequence).

In its sample, this clonotype was seen a few times. V usage is TRBV20-1 and J usage is TRBJ1-2; 12 nucleotides line up with TRBD1. Per germline, CDR1 DFQATT and CDR2 SNEGSKA (reference sequence). The CDR3 runs to 17 residues. Losses at the gene ends were 3 bases for V and 0 bases for J; bases not matched to a gene: 8. The CDR3 sequence: CSASSGTGGLSNYGYTF. The CDR3 DNA is TGCAGTGCTAGCTCCGGGACAGGGGGCTTGTCTAACTATGGCTACACCTTC.

This clonotype has at least ten counts. The V gene is TRBV5-5, the J gene TRBJ1-2; D unresolved. CDR3 length equals 15 residues. CDR1 SGHKS and CDR2 YYEKEE come from the germline V gene (reference sequence). V was trimmed by 1 base and J by 3 bases, leaving 13 bases between them. The CDR3 reads CASSLRRGGDYGYTF. For the CDR3, the DNA is TGTGCCAGCAGCTTGAGGCGGGGAGGAGACTATGGCTACACCTTC.

This clonotype has a count of ten or more. This chain links TRBV12-3 or TRBV12-4 with TRBJ1-2; a weak D match, TRBD1 (5 bases). CDR3 length: 14 amino acids. The ends were cut back, 2 bases at V and 11 bases at J, with 18 bases in the middle. In DNA, the CDR3 is TGTGCCAGCAGTTTATTCTCGCGAGACCGGGGGTACACCTTC. Amino acids: CASSLFSRDRGYTF.

This clonotype occurred a few times. V is TRBV20-1 and J is TRBJ1-2, with 7 bases matching TRBD1. Germline CDR1 is DFQATT and CDR2 is SNEGSKA (reference sequence). Germline trimming cut 4 bases from V and 0 bases from J; bases unmatched to any gene: 5. CDR3 length: 14 residues. DNA for the CDR3: TGCAGTGCTACGAGGGACAGTCCTAACTATGGCTACACCTTC. Encoded protein: CSATRDSPNYGYTF.

CDR3 nucleotide sequence: TGTGCCATCAGAGCAGGGGGCTTGGGGGACCAGCCCCAGCATTTT. It codes for CAIRAGGLGDQPQHF. The gene calls are TRBV10-3 and TRBJ1-5; 8 nucleotides agree with TRBD1. This CDR3 is built from 15 residues. The V segment lost 6 bases and the J segment 7 bases; nucleotides outside the gene matches: 11. Per the germline V gene, CDR1 is ENHRY and CDR2 is SYGVKD.

The chain is built from TRBV28 and TRBJ1-6; TRBD1 agrees at 9 bases. There are 20 residues in the CDR3. V gave up 5 bases and J gave up 3 bases; unmatched junction bases: 17. Germline assignment: CDR1 MDHEN and CDR2 SYDVKM. In nucleotides, the CDR3 is TGTGCCAGCAGTGACCCCGGGACAGGGTCTACGGGATACTATAATTCACCCCTCCACTTT. Encoded protein: CASSDPGTGSTGYYNSPLHF. Full variable domain (rest looked up from reference TRBV28 and TRBJ1-6): DVKVTQSSRYLVKRTGEKVFLECVQDMDHENMFWYRQDPGLGLRLIYFSYDVKMKEKGDIPEGYSVSREKKERFSLILESASTNQTSMYLCASSDPGTGSTGYYNSPLHFGNGTRLTVT.

The CDR3 DNA is TGTGCCAGCAGCGTAGTAGACAGGGAGAACACTGAAGCTTTCTTT. Protein sequence: CASSVVDRENTEAFF. The chain recombines TRBV9 with TRBJ1-1; 7 nucleotides agree with TRBD1. The CDR3 runs to 15 residues. J lost 1 base, V lost 0 bases, and 3 bases had no gene match. Germline V CDR1 and CDR2: SGDLS, YYNGEE.